This T cell receptor beta chain was sequenced for a study of OX40 agonist ivuxolimab in advanced cancers. Study-level results: Clones of CD4+ and CD8+ blood T cells grew by week 6 at doses of 0.1 to 3.0 mg/kg. Expansion of clones was among the lowest in partial responders at 0.1-3.0 mg/kg.

Systemic immunosuppression or autoimmune disease history was grounds to exclude patients. Method: immunoSEQ multiplex PCR; TCRdb's copy keeps in-frame clones and lacks some. The sample holds 77,000 or so clones, 80% to 95% seen once. Comments on this clone: Its specificity is not known.

The germline gives CDR1 SGHRS, CDR2 YFSETQ. The CDR3 is made up of 15 amino acids. Trimming removed 0 bases at V and 4 bases at J, with 13 bases between. J is TRBJ1-1 and V is TRBV5-1, with D unclear. This TCR came from an adult with an advanced solid tumor such as melanoma, head and neck, liver or kidney cancer. Specimen: CD4+ or CD8+ T cells sorted from blood, collected in a trial of the OX40 agonist ivuxolimab. CDR3 amino acids: CASSLVPGMGTEAFF. CDR3 nucleotides: TGCGCCAGCAGCTTGGTTCCGGGGATGGGCACTGAAGCTTTCTTT.